Sequencing of this T cell receptor (beta chain) was carried out in a study of cytomegalovirus exposure and HLA in healthy donors. In the PCR, 60 Vbeta and 13 Jbeta primers were used. TCRdb's table, derived via immunoSEQ multiplex PCR, lists solely in-frame clones and lacks some. The table records around 200,000 clones, over 75% of them present only once. Sequenced sample: PBMCs. The clonotype originates from a male donor in good health and CMV-seronegative.

CDR3 DNA sequence: TGTGCCAGCAGCTCCTCGCTAGGGGGCATTAACACTGAAGCTTTCTTT. Protein sequence: CASSSSLGGINTEAFF. This chain joins TRBV11-3 and TRBJ1-1; 7 nucleotides line up with TRBD1. CDR1 SGHNT and CDR2 YENEEA come from the germline V gene. Trimming cost V 4 bases and J 2 bases; bases outside gene matches: 10. The CDR3 is made up of 16 amino acids. The complete variable domain, with remaining parts taken from reference TRBV11-3 and TRBJ1-1, reads EAGVVQSPRYKIIEKKQPVAFWCNPISGHNTLYWYLQNLGQGPELLIRYENEEAVDDSQLPKDRFSAERLKGVDSTLKIQPAELGDSAVYLCASSSSLGGINTEAFFGQGTRLTVV.